These T cell receptor beta chains were read from a single sample in a study of cytomegalovirus exposure and HLA in healthy donors. TCRdb's table, derived via immunoSEQ multiplex PCR, lists solely in-frame clones and lacks some. The repertoire holds over 95,000 clones, with about 75% as singletons. The sequenced sample consisted of PBMCs. Receptors originate from a woman between 40 and 50 years old in good health and CMV-seropositive. The CDR3 runs from the conserved cysteine through the conserved F or W. A D gene is named only where the DNA matches it firmly. Part of the rows lack a size; the others show once, few, many or a class for expanded clones.

d_gene,j_gene,abundance,v_gene,CDR3aa,CDR3nt
TRBD1,TRBJ2-2,NA,TRBV10-3,CAIRGQGAIAGELFF,TGTGCCATCAGGGGGCAGGGGGCTATCGCCGGGGAGCTGTTTTTT
NA,TRBJ1-3,NA,TRBV27,CASSLSGTTGYTIYF,TGTGCCAGCAGTTTATCAGGGACAACCGGATACACCATATATTTT
NA,TRBJ1-1,NA,TRBV4-1,CASSHYIKAFF,TGCGCCAGCAGCCATTATATAAAAGCTTTCTTT
TRBD1,TRBJ1-1,NA,TRBV5-1,CASRAGTGNMNTEAFF,TGCGCCAGCAGGGCCGGGACAGGGAACATGAACACTGAAGCTTTCTTT
TRBD2,TRBJ2-5,NA,TRBV5-1,CASSATGGRAETQYF,TGCGCCAGCAGCGCAACGGGGGGACGAGCAGAGACCCAGTACTTC
NA,TRBJ2-2,NA,TRBV6-6,CASSYLGAQGTGELFF,TGTGCCAGCAGTTATTTAGGGGCCCAGGGAACCGGGGAGCTGTTTTTT
NA,TRBJ1-1,NA,TRBV5-1,CASSLEGPGNTEAFF,TGCGCCAGCAGCTTGGAGGGGCCGGGGAACACTGAAGCTTTCTTT
NA,TRBJ1-4,NA,TRBV11-3,CASIQDEKLFF,TGTGCCAGCATTCAGGATGAAAAACTGTTTTTT
TRBD2,TRBJ2-5,once,TRBV7-9,CASSHTSGGRSQTQYF,TGTGCCAGCAGCCACACTAGCGGGGGGCGGTCGCAGACCCAGTACTTC
NA,TRBJ2-2,NA,TRBV5-4,CASSAPGRGSNTGELFF,TGTGCCAGCAGCGCTCCGGGCAGGGGCTCGAACACCGGGGAGCTGTTTTTT
NA,TRBJ1-2,NA,TRBV5-6,CASSLDARARDGYTF,TGTGCCAGCAGCTTGGATGCCAGGGCAAGGGATGGCTACACCTTC
TRBD1,TRBJ1-3,NA,TRBV11-2,CASSKTGDNTIYF,TGTGCCAGCTCGAAGACAGGGGACAACACCATATATTTT
NA,TRBJ1-2,few,TRBV10-3,CAISVEPYYGYTF,TGTGCCATCAGTGTAGAACCGTACTATGGCTACACCTTC
TRBD1,TRBJ1-2,NA,TRBV19,CASSSSGTEANYGYTF,TGTGCCAGTAGTTCATCCGGGACAGAAGCTAACTATGGCTACACTTTC
TRBD2,TRBJ2-5,NA,TRBV9,CASSPRKERGAPALAQYF,TGTGCCAGCAGCCCGAGAAAGGAGCGGGGGGCCCCGGCGTTGGCCCAGTACTTC
NA,TRBJ1-2,NA,TRBV29-1,CSAVENYGYTF,TGCAGCGCCGTGGAGAACTATGGCTACACCTTC
TRBD2,TRBJ2-7,NA,TRBV5-4,CASSAGASGGTYEQYF,TGTGCCAGCAGCGCGGGGGCTAGCGGGGGTACCTACGAGCAGTACTTC
NA,TRBJ2-1,NA,TRBV9,CASSVDGRPYNEQLF,TGTGCCAGCAGCGTAGATGGCAGGCCCTACAATGAGCAGCTCTTC
NA,TRBJ2-2,once,TRBV5-1,CASGLQGWYTGELFF,TGCGCCAGCGGATTACAGGGCTGGTACACCGGGGAGCTGTTTTTT
NA,TRBJ1-2,NA,TRBV18,CASSSGGNYGYTF,TGTGCCAGCTCATCCGGGGGTAACTATGGCTACACCTTC
TRBD1,TRBJ2-5,NA,TRBV5-1,CASSLGQGGALSQETQYF,TGCGCCAGCAGCCTCGGACAGGGGGGAGCCCTAAGCCAAGAGACCCAGTACTTC
TRBD1,TRBJ1-6,NA,TRBV9,CASSDGTANSPLHF,TGTGCCAGCAGCGACGGGACAGCAAATTCACCCCTCCACTTT
NA,TRBJ1-1,few,TRBV30,CACYIRPHREAFF,TGTGCCTGCTATATAAGGCCTCACAGGGAAGCTTTCTTT